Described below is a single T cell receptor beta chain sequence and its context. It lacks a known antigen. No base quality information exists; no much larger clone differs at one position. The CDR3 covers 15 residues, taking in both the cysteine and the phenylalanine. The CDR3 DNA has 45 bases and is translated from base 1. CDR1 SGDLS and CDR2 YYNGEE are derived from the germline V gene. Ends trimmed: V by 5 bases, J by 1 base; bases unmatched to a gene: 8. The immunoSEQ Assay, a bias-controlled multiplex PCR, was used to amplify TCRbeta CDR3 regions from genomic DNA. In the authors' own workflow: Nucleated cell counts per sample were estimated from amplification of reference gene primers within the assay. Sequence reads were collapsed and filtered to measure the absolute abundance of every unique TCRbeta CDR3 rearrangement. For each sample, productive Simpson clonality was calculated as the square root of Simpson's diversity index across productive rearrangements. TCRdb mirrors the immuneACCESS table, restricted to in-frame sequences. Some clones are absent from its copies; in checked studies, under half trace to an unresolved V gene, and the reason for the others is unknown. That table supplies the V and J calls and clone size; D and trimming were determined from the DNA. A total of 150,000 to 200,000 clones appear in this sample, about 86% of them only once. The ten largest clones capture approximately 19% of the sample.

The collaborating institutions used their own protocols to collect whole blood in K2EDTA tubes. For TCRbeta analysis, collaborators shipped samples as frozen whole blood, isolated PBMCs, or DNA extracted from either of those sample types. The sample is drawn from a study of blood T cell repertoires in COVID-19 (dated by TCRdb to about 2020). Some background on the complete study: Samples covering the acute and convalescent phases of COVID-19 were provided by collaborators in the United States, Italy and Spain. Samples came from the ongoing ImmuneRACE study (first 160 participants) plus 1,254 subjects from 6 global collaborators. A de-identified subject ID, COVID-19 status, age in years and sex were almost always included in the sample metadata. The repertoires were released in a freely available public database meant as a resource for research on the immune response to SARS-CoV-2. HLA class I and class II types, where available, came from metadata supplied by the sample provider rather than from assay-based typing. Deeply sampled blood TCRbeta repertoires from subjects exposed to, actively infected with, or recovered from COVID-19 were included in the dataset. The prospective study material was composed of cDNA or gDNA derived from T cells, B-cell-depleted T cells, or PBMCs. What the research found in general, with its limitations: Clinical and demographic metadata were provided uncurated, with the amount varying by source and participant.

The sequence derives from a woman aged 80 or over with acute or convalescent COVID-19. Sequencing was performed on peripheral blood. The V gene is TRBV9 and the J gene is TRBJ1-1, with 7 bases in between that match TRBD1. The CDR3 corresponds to CASSRDSHSNTEAFF. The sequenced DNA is TGTGCCAGCAGTAGGGACAGCCACTCGAACACTGAAGCTTTCTTT.